In its sample, the clone carrying this T cell receptor (beta chain) was seen once. The antigen is undetermined. The CDR3 carries no conserved terminal phenylalanine or tryptophan, so it likely arises from a read error. The DNA is left out, because the CDR3 cannot be placed on it with certainty; the CDR3 is given as TCRdb lists it. This record comes from a study of cytomegalovirus exposure and HLA in healthy donors. General study points: A later analysis found first-cohort TCR clusters tended to co-occur in the 90 to 150 validation repertoires. Despite most TCR sequences being rare, some public TCRs occurred in many donors. Reports indicated that the classifier achieved high specificity and sensitivity in diagnosing cytomegalovirus status. Associated with cytomegalovirus, according to the listing, were 150 to 200 TCR beta chains.

Germline values: CDR1 MNHNY, CDR2 SVGAGI (reference sequence). The CDR3 is 9 residues long, counting both termini. Clones were read by immunoSEQ multiplex PCR, and TCRdb kept only the in-frame ones, dropping some. The sample lists 70,000 to 75,000 clones; 94% were seen once. The chain recombines TRBV6-6 with TRBJ2-7; TRBD2, the D gene given by the table, was not confirmed from the DNA. Source material: PBMCs. This TCR came from a woman aged 18 to 35 in good health and CMV-seropositive. The CDR3 region is CASSYPLQL.